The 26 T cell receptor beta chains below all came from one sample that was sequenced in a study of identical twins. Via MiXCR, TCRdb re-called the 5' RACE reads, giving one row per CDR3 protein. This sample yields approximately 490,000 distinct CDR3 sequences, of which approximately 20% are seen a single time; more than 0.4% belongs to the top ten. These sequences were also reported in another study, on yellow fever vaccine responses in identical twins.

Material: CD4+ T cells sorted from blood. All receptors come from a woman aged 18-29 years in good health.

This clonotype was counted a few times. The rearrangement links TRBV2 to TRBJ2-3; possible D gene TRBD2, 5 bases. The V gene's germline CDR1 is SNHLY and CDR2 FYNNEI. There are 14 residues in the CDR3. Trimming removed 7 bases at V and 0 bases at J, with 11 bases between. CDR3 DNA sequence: TGTGCCAGCATCGGAGCGGAGAGCACAGATACGCAGTATTTT. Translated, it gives CASIGAESTDTQYF. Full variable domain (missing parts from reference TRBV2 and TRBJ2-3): EPEVTQTPSHQVTQMGQEVILRCVPISNHLYFYWYRQILGQKVEFLVSFYNNEISEKSEIFDDQFSVERPDGSNFTLKIRSTKLEDSAMYFCASIGAESTDTQYFGPGTRLTVL.

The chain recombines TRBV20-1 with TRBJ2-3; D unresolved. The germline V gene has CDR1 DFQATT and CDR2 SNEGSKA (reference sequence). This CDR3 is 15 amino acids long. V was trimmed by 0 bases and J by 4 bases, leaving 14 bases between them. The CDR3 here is CSARDVGSAPDTQYF. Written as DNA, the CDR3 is TGCAGTGCTAGAGATGTCGGCTCAGCCCCAGATACGCAGTATTTT.

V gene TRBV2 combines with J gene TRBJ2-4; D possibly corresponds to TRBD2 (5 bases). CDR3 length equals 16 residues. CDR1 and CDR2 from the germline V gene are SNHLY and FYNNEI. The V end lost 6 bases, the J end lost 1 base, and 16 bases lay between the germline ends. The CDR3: CASSHLDSGAKNIQYF. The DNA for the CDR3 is TGTGCCAGCAGCCATCTCGATTCGGGGGCCAAAAACATTCAGTACTTC.

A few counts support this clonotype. The CDR3 DNA sequence: TGTGCCAGCAGCCAGACTAGTCGAGAGACCCAGTACTTC. Translation gives CASSQTSRETQYF. The gene calls are TRBV14 and TRBJ2-5; TRBD2 might be the D (6 bases). The germline V gene has CDR1 SGHDN and CDR2 FVKESK. The CDR3 has 13 residues. Between the trimmed V and J ends, which lost 3 bases and 4 bases, there was a span of 9 bases.

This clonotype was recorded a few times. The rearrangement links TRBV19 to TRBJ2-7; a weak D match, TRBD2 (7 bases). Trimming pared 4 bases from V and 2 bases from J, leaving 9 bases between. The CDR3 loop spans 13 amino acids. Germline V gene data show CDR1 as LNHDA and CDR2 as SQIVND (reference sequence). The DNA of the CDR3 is TGTGCCAGTAGTAAGGGGGGGCCCTACGAGCAGTACTTC. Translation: CASSKGGPYEQYF. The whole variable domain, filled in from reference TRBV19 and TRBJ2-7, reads DGGITQSPKYLFRKEGQNVTLSCEQNLNHDAMYWYRQDPGQGLRLIYYSQIVNDFQKGDIAEGYSVSREKKESFPLTVTSAQKNPTAFYLCASSKGGPYEQYFGPGTRLTVT.

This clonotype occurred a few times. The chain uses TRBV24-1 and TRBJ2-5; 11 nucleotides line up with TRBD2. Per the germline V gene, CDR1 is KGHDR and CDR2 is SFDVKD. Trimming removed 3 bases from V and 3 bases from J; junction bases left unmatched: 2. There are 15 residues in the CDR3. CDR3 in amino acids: CATSDPGLAEETQYF. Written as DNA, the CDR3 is TGTGCCACCAGTGATCCGGGACTAGCGGAAGAGACCCAGTACTTC.

For the CDR3, the DNA is TGTGCCAGCAGTTTAGGGCAACCTTTAGCAACTAATGAAAAACTGTTTTTT. Its protein product is CASSLGQPLATNEKLFF. The chain carries TRBV12-3 or TRBV12-4 and TRBJ1-4; no clear D gene. V lost 1 base to trimming and J lost 0 bases, with 12 bases between them. The CDR3 is made up of 17 amino acids.

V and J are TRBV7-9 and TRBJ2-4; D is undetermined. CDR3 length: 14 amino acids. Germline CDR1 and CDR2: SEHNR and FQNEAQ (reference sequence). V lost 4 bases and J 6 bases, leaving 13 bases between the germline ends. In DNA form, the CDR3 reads TGTGCCAGCAGCTACTCCTCAAATGGAAACATTCAGTACTTC. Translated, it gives CASSYSSNGNIQYF.

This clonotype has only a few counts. The DNA of the CDR3 is TGCGCCAGCAGCCAAGTAAGGGATGGCAATGAGCAGTTCTTC. It is translated as CASSQVRDGNEQFF. This chain joins TRBV4-1 and TRBJ2-1; D call uncertain. This CDR3 has 14 amino acids. V was cut by 1 base and J by 6 bases, with 10 bases left in between. Germline lookup yields CDR1 MGHRA and CDR2 YSYEKL.

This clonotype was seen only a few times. CDR3: CASSKNNEQFF. CDR3 DNA sequence: TGTGCCAGCAGTAAAAACAATGAGCAGTTCTTC. The rearrangement uses TRBV2 and TRBJ2-1; D not certain. Germline values: CDR1 SNHLY, CDR2 FYNNEI. V lost 5 bases to trimming and J lost 5 bases, with 4 bases between them. This CDR3 comprises 11 residues.

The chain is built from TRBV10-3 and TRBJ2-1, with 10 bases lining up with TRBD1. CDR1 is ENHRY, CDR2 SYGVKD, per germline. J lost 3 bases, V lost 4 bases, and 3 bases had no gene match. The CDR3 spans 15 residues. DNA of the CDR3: TGTGCCATCAGTGGGACAGGGGGAAACTACAATGAGCAGTTCTTC. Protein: CAISGTGGNYNEQFF.

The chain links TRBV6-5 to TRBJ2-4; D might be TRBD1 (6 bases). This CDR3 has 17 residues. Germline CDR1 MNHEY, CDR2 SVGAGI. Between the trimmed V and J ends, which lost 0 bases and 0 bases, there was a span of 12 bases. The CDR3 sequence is CASSYSRQVLAKNIQYF. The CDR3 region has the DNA TGTGCCAGCAGTTACTCGCGACAGGTCCTAGCCAAAAACATTCAGTACTTC.

CDR3 amino acids: CASSQPGGTYNEQFF. The CDR3 DNA follows: TGCGCCAGCAGCCAACCCGGGGGTACCTACAATGAGCAGTTCTTC. J is TRBJ2-1 and V is TRBV4-1; TRBD2 is a possible D gene (6 bases). The germline V gene encodes CDR1 MGHRA and CDR2 YSYEKL. The length of the CDR3 is 15 residues. With 2 bases removed from V and 2 bases from J, the gap between germline ends came to 10 bases.

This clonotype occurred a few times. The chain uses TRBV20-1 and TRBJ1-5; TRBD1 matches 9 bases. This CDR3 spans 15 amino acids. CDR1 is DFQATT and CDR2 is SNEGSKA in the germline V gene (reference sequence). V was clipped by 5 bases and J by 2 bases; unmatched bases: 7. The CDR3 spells CSALQGATGNQPQHF. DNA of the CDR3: TGCAGTGCTTTACAGGGGGCGACGGGCAATCAGCCCCAGCATTTT.

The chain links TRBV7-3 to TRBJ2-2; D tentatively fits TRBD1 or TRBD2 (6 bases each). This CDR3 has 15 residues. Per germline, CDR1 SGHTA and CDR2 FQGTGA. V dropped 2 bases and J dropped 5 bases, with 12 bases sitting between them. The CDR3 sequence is CASSLPGGGTGELFF. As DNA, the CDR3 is TGTGCCAGCAGCTTACCCGGGGGCGGTACCGGGGAGCTGTTTTTT.

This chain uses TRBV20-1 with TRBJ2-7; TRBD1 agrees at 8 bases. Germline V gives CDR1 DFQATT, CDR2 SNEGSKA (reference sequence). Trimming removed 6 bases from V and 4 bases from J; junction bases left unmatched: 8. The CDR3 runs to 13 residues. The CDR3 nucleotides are TGCAGTGCCAAACCGACAGGGGAATACGAGCAGTACTTC. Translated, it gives CSAKPTGEYEQYF.

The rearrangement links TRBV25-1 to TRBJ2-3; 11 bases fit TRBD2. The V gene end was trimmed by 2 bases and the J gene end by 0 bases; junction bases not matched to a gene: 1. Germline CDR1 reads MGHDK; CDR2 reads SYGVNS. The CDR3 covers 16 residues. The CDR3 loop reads CASSEGTSGSTDTQYF. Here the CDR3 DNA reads TGTGCCAGCAGTGAAGGGACTAGCGGTAGCACAGATACGCAGTATTTT.

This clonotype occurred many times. This CDR3 is CASSLGGASEKLFF. Here the CDR3 DNA reads TGTGCCAGCAGTTTAGGGGGGGCAAGTGAAAAACTGTTTTTT. The rearrangement joins TRBV12-3 or TRBV12-4 to TRBJ1-4, with D possibly TRBD1 on 6 matching bases. Trimming stripped 1 base from V and 7 bases from J, with 10 bases between. This CDR3 contains 14 residues.

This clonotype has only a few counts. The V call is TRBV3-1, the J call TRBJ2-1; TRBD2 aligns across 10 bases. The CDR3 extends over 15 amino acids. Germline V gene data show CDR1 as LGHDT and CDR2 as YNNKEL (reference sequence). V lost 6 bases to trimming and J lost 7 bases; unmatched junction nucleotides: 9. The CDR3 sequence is CASRLSGGAWNEQFF. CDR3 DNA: TGTGCCAGCAGACTCAGCGGGGGGGCCTGGAATGAGCAGTTCTTC.

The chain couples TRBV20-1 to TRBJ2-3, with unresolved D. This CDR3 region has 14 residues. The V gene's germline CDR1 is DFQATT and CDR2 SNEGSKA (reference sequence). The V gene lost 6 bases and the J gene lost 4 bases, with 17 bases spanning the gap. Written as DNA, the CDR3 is TGCAGTGCGAAACGGGCCGTAGGGCCAGATACGCAGTATTTT. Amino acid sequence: CSAKRAVGPDTQYF.

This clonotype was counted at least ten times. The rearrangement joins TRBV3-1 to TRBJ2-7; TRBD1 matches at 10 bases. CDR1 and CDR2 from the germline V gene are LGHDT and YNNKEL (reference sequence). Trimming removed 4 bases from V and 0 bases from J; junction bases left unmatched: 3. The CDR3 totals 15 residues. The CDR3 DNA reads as TGTGCCAGCAGCCGCAGGACAGGGGGCTCCTACGAGCAGTACTTC. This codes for CASSRRTGGSYEQYF.

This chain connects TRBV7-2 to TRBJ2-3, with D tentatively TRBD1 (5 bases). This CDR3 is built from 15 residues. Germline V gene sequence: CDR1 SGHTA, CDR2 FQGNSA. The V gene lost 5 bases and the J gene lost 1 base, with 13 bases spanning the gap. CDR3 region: CASSPWGPGTDTQYF. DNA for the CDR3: TGTGCCAGCAGCCCTTGGGGCCCGGGCACAGATACGCAGTATTTT.

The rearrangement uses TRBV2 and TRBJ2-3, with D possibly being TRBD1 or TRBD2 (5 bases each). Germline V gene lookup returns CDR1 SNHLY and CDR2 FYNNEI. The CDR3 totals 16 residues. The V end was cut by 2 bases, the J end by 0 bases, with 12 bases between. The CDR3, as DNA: TGTGCCAGCAGTGAAAAGTGGGGGTTTAGCACAGATACGCAGTATTTT. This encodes CASSEKWGFSTDTQYF. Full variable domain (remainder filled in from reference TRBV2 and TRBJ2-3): EPEVTQTPSHQVTQMGQEVILRCVPISNHLYFYWYRQILGQKVEFLVSFYNNEISEKSEIFDDQFSVERPDGSNFTLKIRSTKLEDSAMYFCASSEKWGFSTDTQYFGPGTRLTVL.

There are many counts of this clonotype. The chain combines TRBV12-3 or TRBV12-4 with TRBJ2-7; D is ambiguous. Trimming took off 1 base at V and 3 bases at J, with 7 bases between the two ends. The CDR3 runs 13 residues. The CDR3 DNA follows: TGTGCCAGCAGTTTAGGCCCAATCTACGAGCAGTACGTC. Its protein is CASSLGPIYEQYV.

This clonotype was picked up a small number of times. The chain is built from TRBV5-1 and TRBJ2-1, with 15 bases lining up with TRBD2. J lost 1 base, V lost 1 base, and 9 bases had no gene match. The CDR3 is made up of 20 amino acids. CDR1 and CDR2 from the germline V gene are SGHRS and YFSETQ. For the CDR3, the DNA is TGCGCCAGCAGCTTGATAGGTGGACTAGCGGGAGGGAATTCCTACAATGAGCAGTTCTTC. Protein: CASSLIGGLAGGNSYNEQFF. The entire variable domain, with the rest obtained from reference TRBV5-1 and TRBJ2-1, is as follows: KAGVTQTPRYLIKTRGQQVTLSCSPISGHRSVSWYQQTPGQGLQFLFEYFSETQRNKGNFPGRFSGRQFSNSRSEMNVSTLELGDSALYLCASSLIGGLAGGNSYNEQFFGPGTRLTVL.

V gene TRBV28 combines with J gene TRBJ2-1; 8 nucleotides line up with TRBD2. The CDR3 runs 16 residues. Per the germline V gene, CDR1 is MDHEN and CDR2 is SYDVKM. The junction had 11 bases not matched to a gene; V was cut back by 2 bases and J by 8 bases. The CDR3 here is CASSLRSSGGWYEQFF. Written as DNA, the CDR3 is TGTGCCAGCAGTTTACGGTCGAGCGGGGGATGGTATGAGCAGTTCTTC.